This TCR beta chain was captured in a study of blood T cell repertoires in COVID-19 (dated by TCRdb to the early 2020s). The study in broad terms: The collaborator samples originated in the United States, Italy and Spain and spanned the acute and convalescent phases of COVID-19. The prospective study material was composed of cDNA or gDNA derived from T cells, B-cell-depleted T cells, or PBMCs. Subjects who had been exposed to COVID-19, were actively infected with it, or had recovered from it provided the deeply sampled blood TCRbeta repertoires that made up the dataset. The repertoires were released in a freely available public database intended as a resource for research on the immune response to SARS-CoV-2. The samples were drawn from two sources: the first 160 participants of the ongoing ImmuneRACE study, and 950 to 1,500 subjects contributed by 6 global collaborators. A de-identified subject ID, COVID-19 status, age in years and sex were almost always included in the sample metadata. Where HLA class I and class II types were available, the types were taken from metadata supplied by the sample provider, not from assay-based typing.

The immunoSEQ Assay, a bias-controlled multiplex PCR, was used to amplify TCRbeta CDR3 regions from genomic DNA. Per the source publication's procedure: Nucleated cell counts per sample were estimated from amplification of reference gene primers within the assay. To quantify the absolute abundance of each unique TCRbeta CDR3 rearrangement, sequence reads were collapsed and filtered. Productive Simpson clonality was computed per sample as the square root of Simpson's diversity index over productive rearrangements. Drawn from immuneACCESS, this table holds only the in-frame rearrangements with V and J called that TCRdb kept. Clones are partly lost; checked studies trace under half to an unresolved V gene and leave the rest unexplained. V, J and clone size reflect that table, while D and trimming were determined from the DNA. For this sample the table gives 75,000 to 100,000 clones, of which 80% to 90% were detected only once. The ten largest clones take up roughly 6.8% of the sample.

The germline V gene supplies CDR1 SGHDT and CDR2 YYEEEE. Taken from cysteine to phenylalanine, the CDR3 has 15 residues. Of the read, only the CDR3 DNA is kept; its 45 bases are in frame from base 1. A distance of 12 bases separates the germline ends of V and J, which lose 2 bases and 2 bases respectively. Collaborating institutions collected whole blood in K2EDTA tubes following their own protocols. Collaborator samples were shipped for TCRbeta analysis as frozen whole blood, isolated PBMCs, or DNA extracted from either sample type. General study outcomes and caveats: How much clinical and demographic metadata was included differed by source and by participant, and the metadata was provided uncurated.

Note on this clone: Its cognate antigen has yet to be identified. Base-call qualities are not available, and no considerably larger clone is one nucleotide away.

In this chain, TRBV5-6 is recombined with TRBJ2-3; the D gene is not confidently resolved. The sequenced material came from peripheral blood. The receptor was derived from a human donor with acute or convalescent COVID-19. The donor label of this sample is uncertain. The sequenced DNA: TGTGCCAGCAGCTTAAACAGAAAACCCACAGATACGCAGTATTTT. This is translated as CASSLNRKPTDTQYF.